The 28 T cell receptor beta chains listed next were all sequenced from one sample in a study of shared clonotypes between healthy human individuals. TCRdb's table, derived via immunoSEQ multiplex PCR, lists solely in-frame clones and lacks some. The sample carries about 1 million clones, about 80% recorded once. Input material: memory CD4+ T cells sorted from blood. The subset denotes: CD45RA-negative fraction. These receptors all stem from a man aged 18 to 29 in good health.

The chain carries TRBV10-3 and TRBJ1-2; D gene unclear. The CDR3 is 13 residues long. V was pared by 6 bases and J by 8 bases, with 16 bases between. The germline V gene encodes CDR1 ENHRY and CDR2 SYGVKD. For the CDR3, the DNA is TGTGCCATCAGCCTCACTCCCTTGGAGGGCTACACCTTC. It translates to CAISLTPLEGYTF.

This clone was picked up one time. This chain connects TRBV7-8 to TRBJ2-1; either TRBD1 or TRBD2 may fit D (5 bases each). The germline gives CDR1 SGHVS, CDR2 FQNEAQ. Trimming stripped 6 bases from V and 6 bases from J, with 18 bases between. The CDR3 has 15 amino acids. The DNA of the CDR3 is TGTGCCAGCAGTCCCGACGGCTGGGGGTCCAATGAGCAGTTCTTC. This encodes CASSPDGWGSNEQFF. The full variable domain, completed using reference TRBV7-8 and TRBJ2-1, is GAGVSQSPRYKVAKRGQDVALRCDPISGHVSLFWYQQALGQGPEFLTYFQNEAQLDKSGLPSDRFFAERPEGSVSTLKIQRTQQEDSAVYLCASSPDGWGSNEQFFGPGTRLTVL.

The sample holds one count of this clone. The chain recombines TRBV18 with TRBJ2-2; no firm D call. This CDR3 comprises 14 residues. Per germline, CDR1 KGHSH and CDR2 LQKENI. Trimming shortened V by 0 bases and J by 7 bases, and 9 bases separated the two germline ends. The CDR3 spells CASSPPSPGGELFF. In DNA, the CDR3 is TGTGCCAGCTCACCACCATCTCCAGGCGGGGAGCTGTTTTTT.

The chain recombines TRBV6-5 with TRBJ2-7, with no clear D. Germline CDR1 and CDR2: MNHEY and SVGAGI. The length of the CDR3 is 14 residues. V dropped 6 bases and J dropped 0 bases, with 12 bases sitting between them. CDR3 loop: CASRDRLSSYEQYF. Written as DNA, the CDR3 is TGTGCCAGCAGGGACCGCCTTAGCTCCTACGAGCAGTACTTC.

The chain couples TRBV11-2 to TRBJ1-3; TRBD1 is a possible D gene (6 bases). Trimming took 5 bases from V and 5 from J, leaving 19 bases between them. The CDR3 has 16 amino acids. Germline lookup yields CDR1 SGHAT and CDR2 FQNNGV. The CDR3 DNA reads TGTGCCAGCAGCGGGACATGGGTTGGTGGTAGAAACACCATATATTTT. Amino acids: CASSGTWVGGRNTIYF.

The table lists this clone with a count of one. The CDR3 protein is CASSGRGEQYF. The CDR3 bases are TGCGCCAGCAGCGGCAGGGGCGAGCAGTACTTC. This sequence joins TRBV5-1 and TRBJ2-7; tentative D call: TRBD1 (6 bases). The CDR3 has 11 residues. The V end was cut by 4 bases, the J end by 6 bases, with 8 bases between. Germline values: CDR1 SGHRS, CDR2 YFSETQ. Using reference TRBV5-1 and TRBJ2-7 for the parts outside the CDR3, the full variable domain is KAGVTQTPRYLIKTRGQQVTLSCSPISGHRSVSWYQQTPGQGLQFLFEYFSETQRNKGNFPGRFSGRQFSNSRSEMNVSTLELGDSALYLCASSGRGEQYFGPGTRLTVT.

Here the CDR3 reads CASSQDGTGGAMTQYF. In DNA, the CDR3 is TGCGCCAGCAGCCAAGATGGGACAGGGGGCGCGATGACCCAGTACTTC. The V and J genes are TRBV4-1 and TRBJ2-5; 12 bases align to TRBD1. The ends lost 0 bases at V and 7 bases at J; junction bases unmatched: 6. Per the germline V gene, CDR1 is MGHRA and CDR2 is YSYEKL. This CDR3 spans 16 amino acids.

The CDR3 is CASSPSGTRYEQYF. The CDR3 bases are TGTGCCAGCTCACCGAGCGGGACCCGCTACGAGCAGTACTTC. V gene TRBV18 combines with J gene TRBJ2-7, with 7 bases matching TRBD2. Germline assignment: CDR1 KGHSH and CDR2 LQKENI. There are 14 residues in the CDR3. J was trimmed by 3 bases and V by 3 bases; bases with no gene match: 5.

CDR3 amino acids: CASRFRDRVVEKLFF. The CDR3 DNA follows: TGTGCCAGCCGCTTCCGGGACAGGGTCGTTGAAAAACTGTTTTTT. The rearrangement uses TRBV28 and TRBJ1-4; 9 bases match TRBD1. The CDR3 covers 15 residues. The germline CDR1 and CDR2 sequences are MDHEN and SYDVKM. Unmatched junction bases numbered 11, after V lost 8 bases and J lost 7 bases.

The rearrangement links TRBV5-1 to TRBJ2-5, with TRBD1 identical over 8 bases. Germline loops: CDR1 SGHRS, CDR2 YFSETQ. The CDR3 spans 15 residues. The V segment lost 4 bases and the J segment 5 bases; nucleotides outside the gene matches: 10. The CDR3, as DNA: TGCGCCAGCAGCGAGTCCAGGGGGCCGTGGGAGACCCAGTACTTC. It encodes CASSESRGPWETQYF. Supplemented by reference TRBV5-1 and TRBJ2-5, the full variable domain reads KAGVTQTPRYLIKTRGQQVTLSCSPISGHRSVSWYQQTPGQGLQFLFEYFSETQRNKGNFPGRFSGRQFSNSRSEMNVSTLELGDSALYLCASSESRGPWETQYFGPGTRLLVL.

This chain uses TRBV5-5 with TRBJ1-6, with D hard to call. Looked up from germline, CDR1 is SGHKS and CDR2 is YYEKEE (reference sequence). The germline V and J ends were trimmed by 3 bases and 11 bases, with 12 bases remaining between them. The CDR3 consists of 13 residues. The chain's CDR3 is CASSSNPDTPLHF. The CDR3 DNA follows: TGTGCCAGCAGCTCTAACCCGGATACACCCCTCCACTTT.

This clone was picked up a small number of times. The junction does not match germline at one end; this may be a read error. DNA of the CDR3: TGTGCCAGCAGAGTGAACAGTCAGGCCCAGCATTTT. It is translated as CASRVNSQAQHF. J is TRBJ1-5 and V is TRBV6-6; no clear D gene. The CDR3 is 12 residues long. CDR1 and CDR2 from the germline V gene are MNHNY and SVGAGI (reference sequence).

This clone was observed a single time. The genes are TRBV5-4 and TRBJ1-4; TRBD1 is a possible D gene (6 bases). This CDR3 contains 15 residues. V dropped 4 bases and J dropped 5 bases, with 15 bases sitting between them. In germline, CDR1 is SGHNT, CDR2 YYREEE (reference sequence). The CDR3, as DNA: TGTGCCAGCAGCCCAACAACAGGGACGAATGAAAAACTGTTTTTT. Translating gives CASSPTTGTNEKLFF.

The V and J genes are TRBV6-7 and TRBJ2-1; 8 bases fit TRBD1. TRBV6-7 is treated as an ORF (open reading frame) with a function not yet certain. Unmatched junction bases numbered 12, after V lost 3 bases and J lost 5 bases. The CDR3 is 17 residues long. CDR3 sequence reads: CASSYLDRAVTHNEQFF. In DNA, the CDR3 is TGTGCCAGCAGTTATTTGGACAGGGCCGTTACTCACAATGAGCAGTTCTTC.

The genes are TRBV28 and TRBJ2-3; D possibly matches TRBD1 or TRBD2 (6 bases each). Germline V gene data show CDR1 as MDHEN and CDR2 as SYDVKM. This CDR3 comprises 16 residues. Trimming stripped 7 bases from V and 3 bases from J, with 20 bases between. The CDR3 reads CASTELGGPSTDTQYF. As DNA, the CDR3 is TGTGCCAGCACCGAACTGGGGGGCCCGAGTACAGATACGCAGTATTTT.

The V and J genes are TRBV6-6 and TRBJ2-7, with a possible D match to TRBD2 (6 bases). Germline V lookup: CDR1 MNHNY, CDR2 SVGAGI (reference sequence). V dropped 7 bases and J dropped 0 bases, with 16 bases sitting between them. The CDR3 spans 15 residues. This CDR3 reads CASTGRDGYSYEQYF. CDR3 DNA sequence: TGTGCCAGCACCGGGAGAGATGGATACTCCTACGAGCAGTACTTC.

The chain carries TRBV5-1 and TRBJ1-6; 7 nucleotides line up with TRBD1. Germline-derived CDR1 and CDR2 are SGHRS and YFSETQ. After removal of 0 bases from V and 10 bases from J, the junction contained 4 bases not matched to a gene. CDR3 length: 14 residues. The CDR3 nucleotides are TGCGCCAGCAGCTTGGAGGGGGCTAAGTCACCCCTCCACTTT. Its translation is CASSLEGAKSPLHF.

This chain links TRBV7-2 with TRBJ2-5; TRBD2 agrees at 7 bases. The germline V gene encodes CDR1 SGHTA and CDR2 FQGNSA. Unmatched junction bases numbered 8, after V lost 0 bases and J lost 1 base. The CDR3 length is 17 residues. CDR3 in DNA: TGTGCCAGCAGCTTAGCTTCTAGCGGTAGGATCCAAGAGACCCAGTACTTC. Protein product: CASSLASSGRIQETQYF.

The rearrangement joins TRBV19 to TRBJ2-3; D gene ambiguous. V lost 3 bases and J 8 bases, leaving 9 bases between the germline ends. This CDR3 has 12 amino acids. Germline assignment: CDR1 LNHDA and CDR2 SQIVND (reference sequence). The CDR3 DNA sequence: TGTGCCAGTAGTATTTCGACTGGTACGCAGTATTTT. Amino acids: CASSISTGTQYF.

This clone was seen a handful of times. The genes are TRBV19 and TRBJ2-1; D tentatively reads TRBD1 or TRBD2 (6 bases each). V lost 2 bases, J lost 7 bases, and 15 bases lay in between. Germline V gene data show CDR1 as LNHDA and CDR2 as SQIVND (reference sequence). The CDR3 has 15 residues. The CDR3 DNA sequence: TGTGCCAGTAGTATAACGAGACTAGGGGGGAATGAGCAGTTCTTC. Amino acid sequence: CASSITRLGGNEQFF.

The chain is built from TRBV18 and TRBJ2-2; TRBD1 matches 11 bases. Germline V CDR1 and CDR2: KGHSH, LQKENI. The junction had 5 bases not matched to a gene; V was cut back by 2 bases and J by 6 bases. This CDR3 is built from 16 residues. The CDR3 reads CASSPMLDRGPGELFF. The CDR3 region has the DNA TGTGCCAGCTCACCAATGTTGGACAGGGGGCCCGGGGAGCTGTTTTTT.

The J gene is TRBJ2-6, the V gene TRBV5-1; D gene unclear. Between the trimmed V and J ends, which lost 5 bases and 0 bases, there was a span of 9 bases. CDR3 length: 15 residues. CDR1 SGHRS and CDR2 YFSETQ come from the germline V gene. The CDR3 DNA is TGCGCCAGCAGTTCCACGTTCTCTGGGGCCAACGTCCTGACTTTC. Its protein product is CASSSTFSGANVLTF.

V is TRBV5-4 and J is TRBJ2-3; 7 nucleotides align to TRBD2. J lost 2 bases, V lost 4 bases, and 7 bases had no gene match. The CDR3 length is 15 residues. In germline, CDR1 is SGHNT, CDR2 YYREEE (reference sequence). The CDR3 loop is CASSLGAGVTDTQYF. The CDR3 nucleotides read TGTGCCAGCAGCCTAGGGGCGGGGGTCACAGATACGCAGTATTTT.

The chain links TRBV7-2 to TRBJ2-3; 9 bases agree with TRBD1. In germline, CDR1 is SGHTA, CDR2 FQGNSA. The J segment lost 2 bases and the V segment lost 5 bases, leaving 14 bases of the junction unmatched. The length of the CDR3 is 18 residues. The CDR3 DNA is TGTGCCAGCAGCCTAAGGCTGGACAGGGGTCGGGTCACAGATACGCAGTATTTT. It specifies CASSLRLDRGRVTDTQYF.

Notes on this clone: Distinct nucleotide sequences in the sample also encode this CDR3. The chain recombines TRBV7-9 with TRBJ2-3, with D perhaps being TRBD1 or TRBD2 (5 bases each). The length of the CDR3 is 14 residues. In germline, CDR1 is SEHNR, CDR2 FQNEAQ (reference sequence). The V end was cut by 0 bases, the J end by 4 bases, with 8 bases between. The CDR3 sequence is CASSLALGADTQYF. The CDR3 nucleotides read TGTGCCAGCAGCTTAGCGCTGGGGGCAGATACGCAGTATTTT. The full variable domain, completed using reference TRBV7-9 and TRBJ2-3, is DTGVSQNPRHKITKRGQNVTFRCDPISEHNRLYWYRQTLGQGPEFLTYFQNEAQLEKSRLLSDRFSAERPKGSFSTLEIQRTEQGDSAMYLCASSLALGADTQYFGPGTRLTVL.

This clone was detected once. The chain carries TRBV5-1 and TRBJ2-7; 9 nucleotides agree with TRBD1. Trimming removed 4 bases from V and 5 bases from J; junction bases left unmatched: 4. This CDR3 is built from 13 residues. Looked up from germline, CDR1 is SGHRS and CDR2 is YFSETQ. The CDR3 coding sequence is TGCGCCAGCAGCGAAGGGACAGGGAACGAGCAGTACTTC. The encoded protein is CASSEGTGNEQYF. Complete variable domain (other parts from reference TRBV5-1 and TRBJ2-7): KAGVTQTPRYLIKTRGQQVTLSCSPISGHRSVSWYQQTPGQGLQFLFEYFSETQRNKGNFPGRFSGRQFSNSRSEMNVSTLELGDSALYLCASSEGTGNEQYFGPGTRLTVT.

The chain couples TRBV6-1 to TRBJ1-5, with 7 bases identical to TRBD1. The length of the CDR3 is 18 residues. Germline CDR1 and CDR2: MNHNS and SASEGT. After removal of 4 bases from V and 0 bases from J, the junction contained 12 bases not matched to a gene. CDR3 protein: CASSGGDRQIYSNQPQHF. The CDR3 DNA sequence: TGTGCCAGCAGTGGGGGGGACAGACAGATCTATAGCAATCAGCCCCAGCATTTT.

The genes are TRBV14 and TRBJ2-2; 7 bases map to TRBD1. The CDR3 covers 17 residues. Germline CDR1 reads SGHDN; CDR2 reads FVKESK. V gave up 4 bases and J gave up 0 bases; unmatched junction bases: 8. CDR3 residues: CASSLYSGTANTGELFF. The CDR3 region has the DNA TGTGCCAGCAGCCTTTACTCCGGGACAGCGAACACCGGGGAGCTGTTTTTT.